This T cell receptor (beta chain) was sequenced in a study of blood T cell repertoires in COVID-19. Study as a whole: In each case, the material was cDNA or gDNA derived from T cells, B-cell-depleted T cells, or PBMCs.

J was trimmed by 4 bases and V by 5 bases; bases with no gene match: 7. Germline CDR1 is SEHNR and CDR2 is FQNEAQ (reference sequence). The CDR3 runs 15 residues. TCRdb keeps only in-frame clones here, not all; method: immunoSEQ multiplex PCR. The sample lists about 160,000 clones, 65% to 90% occurring once. The clonotype originates from a woman between 40 and 50 years old with COVID-19, enrolled during active disease. Sequences were obtained from peripheral blood. V gene TRBV7-9 combines with J gene TRBJ2-2; 7 nucleotides match TRBD2. The CDR3 DNA reads TGTGCCAGCAGCATAAACGGGGGGTCCACCGGGGAGCTGTTTTTT. This encodes CASSINGGSTGELFF.